A single sample is the source of the 25 T cell receptor beta chains below, sequenced in a study of cytomegalovirus exposure and HLA in healthy donors. The PCR used 60 Vbeta and 13 Jbeta primers. Here immunoSEQ multiplex PCR was the method, and the copy in TCRdb shows in-frame clones only, minus some. The data include roughly 30,000 clones; the top ten clones carry 4.8%. Sequencing was performed on PBMCs. The receptor source for this set is a female donor in good health and CMV-seronegative.

This chain joins TRBV5-4 and TRBJ2-2; 13 nucleotides line up with TRBD2. Germline-derived CDR1 and CDR2 are SGHNT and YYREEE (reference sequence). The CDR3 runs 16 residues. Germline trimming cut 4 bases from V and 6 bases from J; bases unmatched to any gene: 6. The CDR3 region has the DNA TGTGCCAGCAGCCATACTAGCGGGGGGGCAGCCGGGGAGCTGTTTTTT. Translation: CASSHTSGGAAGELFF.

The chain employs TRBV9 and TRBJ2-3; TRBD2 matches at 14 bases. The junction had 14 bases not matched to a gene; V was cut back by 3 bases and J by 11 bases. The CDR3 has 17 residues. The V gene's germline CDR1 is SGDLS and CDR2 YYNGEE. The CDR3 nucleotides read TGTGCCAGCAGCGAGCTGGGGACTAGCGGGGGCCCCGGGGAGCAGTATTTT. This encodes CASSELGTSGGPGEQYF.

The chain has TRBV2 and TRBJ2-3; TRBD2 agrees at 7 bases. This CDR3 spans 13 amino acids. V gave up 5 bases and J gave up 6 bases; unmatched junction bases: 5. From germline, CDR1 is SNHLY and CDR2 FYNNEI. The CDR3 bases are TGTGCCAGCAGTATCTATAGCGGGGATACGCAGTATTTT. Translated: CASSIYSGDTQYF.

With respect to this clone: Other DNA variants within this sample encode the same CDR3. The V gene is TRBV28, the J gene TRBJ2-7, with TRBD1 matching over 11 bases. CDR3 length: 15 amino acids. J gave up 3 bases and V 3 bases, and 4 bases lay outside the gene matches. Germline CDR1 is MDHEN and CDR2 is SYDVKM. CDR3 coding DNA: TGTGCCAGCAGTTTCTCTGGGACAGGGGGCTACGAGCAGTACTTC. Residues: CASSFSGTGGYEQYF. Full variable domain (outside the CDR3, taken from reference TRBV28 and TRBJ2-7): DVKVTQSSRYLVKRTGEKVFLECVQDMDHENMFWYRQDPGLGLRLIYFSYDVKMKEKGDIPEGYSVSREKKERFSLILESASTNQTSMYLCASSFSGTGGYEQYFGPGTRLTVT.

This chain connects TRBV15 to TRBJ2-7, with 7 positions matching TRBD1. The ends lost 5 bases at V and 2 bases at J; junction bases unmatched: 3. CDR1 and CDR2 (germline): LNHNV, YYDKDF (reference sequence). The CDR3 consists of 13 residues. CDR3 protein: CATSVQGTYEQYF. The CDR3 DNA follows: TGTGCCACCAGCGTACAGGGGACCTACGAGCAGTACTTC.

The J gene is TRBJ2-7, the V gene TRBV18, with TRBD1 matching over 8 bases. CDR3 size: 14 residues. The germline V gene has CDR1 KGHSH and CDR2 LQKENI. V was clipped by 5 bases and J by 5 bases; unmatched bases: 8. The CDR3, as DNA: TGTGCCAGCTCAAAGAAGACAGGGGAGGACGAGCAGTACTTC. Translated, it gives CASSKKTGEDEQYF.

The chain combines TRBV25-1 with TRBJ1-6; D unresolved. In germline, CDR1 is MGHDK, CDR2 SYGVNS. The CDR3 consists of 14 residues. V was clipped by 2 bases and J by 9 bases, with 11 bases between them. The DNA of the CDR3 is TGTGCCAGCAGTGAAAACGGAGGGATTTCACCCCTCCACTTT. Translating it yields CASSENGGISPLHF. The whole variable domain, remainder taken from reference TRBV25-1 and TRBJ1-6, is EADIYQTPRYLVIGTGKKITLECSQTMGHDKMYWYQQDPGMELHLIHYSYGVNSTEKGDLSSESTVSRIRTEHFPLTLESARPSHTSQYLCASSENGGISPLHFGNGTRLTVT.

The V call is TRBV4-3, the J call TRBJ1-4; TRBD1 is a possible D gene (5 bases). V was trimmed by 3 bases and J by 2 bases, leaving 13 bases between them. Germline CDR1 and CDR2: LGHNA and YSLEER. The CDR3 sequence is 16 residues long. CDR3 loop: CASSQLQGSTNEKLFF. The CDR3 nucleotides read TGCGCCAGCAGCCAGCTCCAGGGATCCACTAATGAAAAACTGTTTTTT.

The CDR3 protein is CASSKEMRGLTYEQYF. The CDR3 DNA sequence: TGTGCCAGCAGCAAAGAAATGAGGGGGCTCACCTACGAGCAGTACTTC. V and J are TRBV21-1 and TRBJ2-7; no DNA check was done on the table's D call, TRBD1. TRBV21-1 constitutes a pseudogene. CDR3 size: 16 residues.

The chain combines TRBV7-2 with TRBJ2-5, with 9 positions matching TRBD2. The CDR3 contains 13 residues. Trimming at V came to 6 bases and at J to 4 bases, leaving 3 bases not matched to a gene. Germline assignment: CDR1 SGHTA and CDR2 FQGNSA. In DNA, the CDR3 is TGTGCCAGCAGTAATAGCGGGGGAGAGACCCAGTACTTC. Protein product: CASSNSGGETQYF.

The chain combines TRBV15 with TRBJ1-5; no clear D. Germline-derived CDR1 and CDR2 are LNHNV and YYDKDF (reference sequence). The CDR3 consists of 12 residues. V was clipped by 3 bases and J by 4 bases, with 4 bases between them. The CDR3 is CATSSPNQPQHF. CDR3 nucleotide sequence: TGTGCCACCAGCAGCCCAAATCAGCCCCAGCATTTT.

The chain's CDR3 is CASSPSPGNTEAFF. In DNA form, the CDR3 reads TGTGCCAGCAGTCCCTCCCCCGGGAACACTGAAGCTTTCTTT. This chain links TRBV6-4 with TRBJ1-1, with D hard to call. Trimming shortened V by 5 bases and J by 1 base, and 11 bases separated the two germline ends. The germline V gene has CDR1 MRHNA and CDR2 SNTAGT. The CDR3 is 14 residues long.

The J gene is TRBJ1-1, the V gene TRBV5-1, with D perhaps matching TRBD1 (6 bases). This CDR3 comprises 14 residues. Germline CDR1 SGHRS, CDR2 YFSETQ. Trimming took off 4 bases at V and 0 bases at J, with 10 bases between the two ends. This CDR3 is CASSRGGMNTEAFF. The CDR3 nucleotides read TGCGCCAGCAGCAGGGGGGGGATGAACACTGAAGCTTTCTTT. The full variable domain, completed using reference TRBV5-1 and TRBJ1-1, is KAGVTQTPRYLIKTRGQQVTLSCSPISGHRSVSWYQQTPGQGLQFLFEYFSETQRNKGNFPGRFSGRQFSNSRSEMNVSTLELGDSALYLCASSRGGMNTEAFFGQGTRLTVV.

V gene TRBV28 combines with J gene TRBJ2-7, with 9 bases aligning to TRBD1. V trimming: 4 bases; J trimming: 7 bases; junction bases outside the gene matches: 11. The germline CDR1 and CDR2 sequences are MDHEN and SYDVKM. The CDR3 length is 15 residues. The CDR3 nucleotides read TGTGCCAGCAGTTCCTCCGGGACAGGGTCCAAAGAGCAGTACTTC. It specifies CASSSSGTGSKEQYF.

The chain combines TRBV6-1 with TRBJ1-2, with 7 bases matching TRBD1. CDR1 and CDR2 (germline): MNHNS, SASEGT. CDR3 size: 13 residues. Germline trimming cut 5 bases from V and 5 bases from J; bases unmatched to any gene: 5. CDR3 amino acids: CASSPGTDYGYTF. CDR3 coding DNA: TGTGCCAGCAGTCCCGGGACAGATTATGGCTACACCTTC.

The chain combines TRBV5-1 with TRBJ1-2; 9 bases fit TRBD1. The J segment lost 6 bases and the V segment lost 4 bases, leaving 4 bases of the junction unmatched. Germline V gene lookup returns CDR1 SGHRS and CDR2 YFSETQ. CDR3 length: 13 amino acids. In DNA form, the CDR3 reads TGCGCCAGCAGCGTGCGACAGGGGGATGGCTACACCTTC. It codes for CASSVRQGDGYTF.

The chain employs TRBV7-2 and TRBJ1-1, with 10 bases identical to TRBD1. Trimming took 5 bases from V and 6 from J; bases not matched to a gene: 9. The CDR3 is 15 residues long. Per germline, CDR1 SGHTA and CDR2 FQGNSA. The CDR3 region has the DNA TGTGCCAGCAGCCAAAGGACAGGGGGGACTTCTGAAGCTTTCTTT. It yields the protein CASSQRTGGTSEAFF.

J is TRBJ2-2 and V is TRBV6-6, with 8 bases lining up with TRBD1. The CDR3 has 15 residues. J lost 0 bases, V lost 6 bases, and 3 bases had no gene match. Germline CDR1 MNHNY, CDR2 SVGAGI (reference sequence). CDR3 nucleotides: TGTGCCAGCAGAACAGGGGGAACGAACACCGGGGAGCTGTTTTTT. It is translated as CASRTGGTNTGELFF.

V and J are TRBV7-8 and TRBJ2-1, with a possible D match to TRBD2 (6 bases). This CDR3 is built from 16 residues. The germline V and J ends were trimmed by 0 bases and 12 bases, with 21 bases remaining between them. Germline CDR1 and CDR2: SGHVS and FQNEAQ. The CDR3 DNA is TGTGCCAGCAGCTTAGCGCGGGTTGGGACTCGGGTCGGGCAGTTCTTC. Translation: CASSLARVGTRVGQFF.

Turning to this clone: Its ends do not fully match the called genes, so a read error is possible. In the same sample, other DNA sequences code for this CDR3. The gene calls are TRBV27 and TRBJ1-6; D remains unclear. The CDR3 has 19 residues. Germline V gene lookup returns CDR1 MNHEY and CDR2 SMNVEV (reference sequence). The DNA for the CDR3 is TGTGCCAGCAGTGCCGAACCGGGATTACTGAGCTCATATAATTCCCCCCTCCACTTT. It is translated as CASSAEPGLLSSYNSPLHF.

The chain recombines TRBV4-2 with TRBJ2-6; perhaps TRBD1 as D (6 bases). Per germline, CDR1 LGHNA and CDR2 YNFKEQ. This CDR3 is built from 16 residues. V was trimmed by 1 base and J by 0 bases, leaving 7 bases between them. CDR3 amino acids: CASSQGDISGANVLTF. DNA of the CDR3: TGTGCCAGCAGCCAAGGGGACATCTCTGGGGCCAACGTCCTGACTTTC.

The J gene is TRBJ1-4, the V gene TRBV9, with 8 bases that match TRBD1. The germline V gene encodes CDR1 SGDLS and CDR2 YYNGEE. V trimming: 3 bases; J trimming: 6 bases; junction bases outside the gene matches: 4. CDR3 size: 14 residues. In nucleotides, the CDR3 is TGTGCCAGCAGCGGTGGACAGGGACATGAAAAACTGTTTTTT. Protein product: CASSGGQGHEKLFF.

The chain links TRBV19 to TRBJ1-2; D remains ambiguous. Trimming pared 7 bases from V and 8 bases from J, leaving 23 bases between. The germline gives CDR1 LNHDA, CDR2 SQIVND (reference sequence). The CDR3 loop spans 15 amino acids. The CDR3 nucleotides read TGTGCCAGTATTCGGTCCGGCCAGGATAAAGAAGGCTACACCTTC. It yields the protein CASIRSGQDKEGYTF. Full variable domain (remainder filled in from reference TRBV19 and TRBJ1-2): DGGITQSPKYLFRKEGQNVTLSCEQNLNHDAMYWYRQDPGQGLRLIYYSQIVNDFQKGDIAEGYSVSREKKESFPLTVTSAQKNPTAFYLCASIRSGQDKEGYTFGSGTRLTVV.

The chain is built from TRBV20-1 and TRBJ2-5; no clear D gene. The V end lost 6 bases, the J end lost 7 bases, and 9 bases lay between the germline ends. In germline, CDR1 is DFQATT, CDR2 SNEGSKA (reference sequence). This CDR3 spans 10 amino acids. The CDR3 loop is CSADNMTQYF. The CDR3 DNA sequence: TGCAGTGCCGACAACATGACCCAGTACTTC.

This chain links TRBV4-3 with TRBJ1-4; 7 positions match TRBD1. This CDR3 region has 16 residues. Germline values: CDR1 LGHNA, CDR2 YSLEER. The V and J ends lost 2 bases and 5 bases, in that order; junction bases with no gene match: 8. CDR3 nucleotide sequence: TGCGCCAGCAGCCAATCTATGACAGGGTTAAATGAAAAACTGTTTTTT. Its translation is CASSQSMTGLNEKLFF.